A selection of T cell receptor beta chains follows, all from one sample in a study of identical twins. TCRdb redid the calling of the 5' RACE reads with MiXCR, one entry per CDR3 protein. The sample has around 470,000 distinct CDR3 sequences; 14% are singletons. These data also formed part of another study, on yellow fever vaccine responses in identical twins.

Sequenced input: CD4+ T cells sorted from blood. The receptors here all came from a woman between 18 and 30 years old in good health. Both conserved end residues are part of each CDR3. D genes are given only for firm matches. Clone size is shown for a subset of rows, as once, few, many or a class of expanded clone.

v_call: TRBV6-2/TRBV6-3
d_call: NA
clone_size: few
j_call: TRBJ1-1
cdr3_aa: CASSYGGATEAFF
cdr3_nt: TGTGCCAGCAGTTACGGAGGGGCCACTGAAGCTTTCTTT

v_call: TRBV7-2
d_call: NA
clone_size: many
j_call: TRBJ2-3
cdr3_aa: CASSLGAVGDTQYF
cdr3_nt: TGTGCCAGCAGCTTAGGTGCAGTCGGAGATACGCAGTATTTT

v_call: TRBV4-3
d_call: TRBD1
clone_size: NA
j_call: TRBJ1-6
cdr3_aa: CASSQEQGDSPLHF
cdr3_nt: TGCGCCAGCAGCCAAGAACAGGGGGATTCACCCCTCCACTTT

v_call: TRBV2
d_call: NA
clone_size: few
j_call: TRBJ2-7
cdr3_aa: CASISGSYEQYF
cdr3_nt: TGTGCCAGCATCTCTGGGTCCTACGAGCAGTACTTC

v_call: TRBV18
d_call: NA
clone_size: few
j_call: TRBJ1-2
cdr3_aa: CASSPSGRPNYGYTF
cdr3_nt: TGTGCCAGTTCGCCATCCGGCAGGCCCAACTATGGCTACACCTTC

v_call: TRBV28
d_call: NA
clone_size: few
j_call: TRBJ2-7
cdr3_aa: CASSFMGLSYEQYF
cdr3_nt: TGTGCCAGCAGTTTTATGGGGCTGTCCTACGAGCAGTACTTC

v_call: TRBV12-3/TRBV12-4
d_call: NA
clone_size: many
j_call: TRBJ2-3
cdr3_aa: CASSFRRGQAFF
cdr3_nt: TGTGCCAGCAGTTTTCGGCGGGGGCAGGCGTTCTTT

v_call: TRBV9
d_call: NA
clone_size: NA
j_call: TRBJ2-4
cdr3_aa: CASSPIPGLAKNIQYF
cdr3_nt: TGTGCCAGCAGCCCGATTCCGGGTCTAGCCAAAAACATTCAGTACTTC

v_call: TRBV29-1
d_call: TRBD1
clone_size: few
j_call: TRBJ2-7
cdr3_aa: CSVIGTGVSYEQYF
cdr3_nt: TGCAGCGTTATAGGGACAGGGGTCTCCTACGAGCAGTACTTC

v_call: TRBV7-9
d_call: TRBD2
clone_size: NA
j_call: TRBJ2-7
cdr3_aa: CASSPSGAGDEQYF
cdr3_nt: TGTGCCAGCAGCCCCAGTGGAGCGGGAGACGAGCAGTACTTC

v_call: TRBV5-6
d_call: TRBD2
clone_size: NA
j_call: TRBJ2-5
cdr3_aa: CASSHLLAGGQSSQYF
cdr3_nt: TGTGCCAGCAGCCACCTACTAGCGGGGGGGCAAAGTTCCCAGTACTTC

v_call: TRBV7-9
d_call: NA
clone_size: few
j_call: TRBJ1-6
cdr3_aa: CASSSGLPNSPLHF
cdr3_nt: TGTGCCAGCAGCTCGGGACTGCCGAATTCACCCCTCCACTTT

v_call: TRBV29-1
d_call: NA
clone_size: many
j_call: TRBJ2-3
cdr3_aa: CSVASGQDTQYF
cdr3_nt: TGCAGCGTTGCGTCAGGGCAAGATACGCAGTATTTT

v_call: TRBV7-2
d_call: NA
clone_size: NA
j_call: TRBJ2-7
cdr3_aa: CASSFQGYEQYF
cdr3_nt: TGTGCCAGCAGCTTTCAAGGTTACGAGCAGTACTTC

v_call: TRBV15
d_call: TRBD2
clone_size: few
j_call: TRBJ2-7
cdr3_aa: CATSKGLAGGGGSYEQYF
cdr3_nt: TGTGCCACCAGCAAAGGACTAGCGGGGGGCGGTGGTAGCTACGAGCAGTACTTC

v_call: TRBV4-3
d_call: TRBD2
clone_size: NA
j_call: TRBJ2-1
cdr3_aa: CASSQDPDLGLAGEVEQFF
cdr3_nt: TGCGCCAGCAGCCAAGATCCGGACCTGGGACTAGCGGGAGAGGTTGAGCAGTTCTTC

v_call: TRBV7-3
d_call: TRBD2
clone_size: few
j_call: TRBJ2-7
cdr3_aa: CASSLHAGTSSYEQYF
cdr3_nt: TGTGCCAGCAGCTTACATGCCGGGACTAGCAGCTACGAGCAGTACTTC

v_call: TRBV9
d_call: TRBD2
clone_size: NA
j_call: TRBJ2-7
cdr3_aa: CASSPSGTTYEQYF
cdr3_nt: TGTGCCAGCAGCCCTAGCGGTACAACCTACGAGCAGTACTTC

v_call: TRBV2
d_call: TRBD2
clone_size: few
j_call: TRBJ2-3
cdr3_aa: CASSESGLGTDTQYF
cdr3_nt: TGTGCCAGCAGTGAATCTGGACTAGGCACAGATACGCAGTATTTT

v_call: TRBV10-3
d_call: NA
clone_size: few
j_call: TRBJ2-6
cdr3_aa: CAADGSGANVLTF
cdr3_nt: TGTGCCGCCGACGGCTCTGGGGCCAACGTCCTGACTTTC

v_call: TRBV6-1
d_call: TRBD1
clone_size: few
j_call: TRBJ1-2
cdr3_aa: CASNRQGAGYTF
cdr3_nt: TGTGCCAGCAACCGACAGGGGGCTGGCTACACCTTC

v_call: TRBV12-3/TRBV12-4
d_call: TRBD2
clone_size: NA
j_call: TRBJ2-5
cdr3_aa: CASSFIAGGRQETQYF
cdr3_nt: TGTGCCAGCAGTTTCATAGCGGGGGGGCGACAAGAGACCCAGTACTTC

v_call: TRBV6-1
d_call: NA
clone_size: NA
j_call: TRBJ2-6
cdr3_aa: CASSQTVSSGANVLTF
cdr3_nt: TGTGCCAGCAGTCAAACAGTGAGCTCTGGGGCCAACGTCCTGACTTTC

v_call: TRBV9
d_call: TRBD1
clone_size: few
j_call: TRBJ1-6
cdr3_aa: CASSPELGTVNNSPLHF
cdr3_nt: TGTGCCAGCAGCCCAGAGCTGGGGACAGTAAATAATTCACCCCTCCACTTT

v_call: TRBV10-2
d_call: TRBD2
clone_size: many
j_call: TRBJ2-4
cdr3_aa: CASSVTSGRIQYF
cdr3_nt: TGCGCCAGCAGTGTTACTAGCGGACGAATTCAGTACTTC

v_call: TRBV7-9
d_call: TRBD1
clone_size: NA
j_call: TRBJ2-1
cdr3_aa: CASSLVGTGNNEQFF
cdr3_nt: TGTGCCAGCAGCTTAGTGGGGACAGGAAATAATGAGCAGTTCTTC

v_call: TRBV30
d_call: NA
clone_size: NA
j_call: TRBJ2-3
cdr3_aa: CAWLRQPSTDTQYF
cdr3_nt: TGTGCCTGGTTGAGACAGCCAAGCACAGATACGCAGTATTTT

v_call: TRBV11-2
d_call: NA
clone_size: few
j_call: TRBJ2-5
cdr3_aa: CASSFLGRDGETQYF
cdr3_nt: TGTGCCAGCAGCTTCCTTGGACGGGACGGAGAGACCCAGTACTTC

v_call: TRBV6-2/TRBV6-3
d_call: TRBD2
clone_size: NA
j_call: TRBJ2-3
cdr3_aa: CASRPLWLAGATDTQYF
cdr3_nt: TGTGCCAGCAGACCTCTCTGGCTAGCGGGGGCCACAGATACGCAGTATTTT

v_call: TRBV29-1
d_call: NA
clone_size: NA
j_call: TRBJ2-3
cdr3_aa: CSVDLGTDTQYF
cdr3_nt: TGCAGCGTTGATCTCGGCACAGATACGCAGTATTTT

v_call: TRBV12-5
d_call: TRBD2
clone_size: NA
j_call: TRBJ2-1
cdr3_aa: CASGLGLAGTNEQFF
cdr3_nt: TGTGCTAGTGGTTTGGGACTAGCGGGAACAAATGAGCAGTTCTTC

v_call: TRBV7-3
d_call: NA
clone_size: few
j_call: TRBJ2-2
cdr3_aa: CASSPRDTFAGELFF
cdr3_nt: TGTGCCAGCAGCCCGAGGGACACTTTTGCCGGGGAGCTGTTTTTT

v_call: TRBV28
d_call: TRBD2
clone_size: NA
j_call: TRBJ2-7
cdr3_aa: CASSLGLAGFDVTYEQYF
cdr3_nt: TGTGCCAGCAGTTTGGGGCTAGCGGGATTTGATGTTACCTACGAGCAGTACTTC

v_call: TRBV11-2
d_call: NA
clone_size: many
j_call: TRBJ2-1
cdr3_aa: CASSASSGGNEQFF
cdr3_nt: TGTGCCAGCAGCGCCTCTTCCGGGGGTAATGAGCAGTTCTTC

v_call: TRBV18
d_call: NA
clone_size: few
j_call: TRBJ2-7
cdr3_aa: CASSRGTTSYEQYF
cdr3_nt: TGTGCCAGCTCACGGGGGACAACCTCCTACGAGCAGTACTTC

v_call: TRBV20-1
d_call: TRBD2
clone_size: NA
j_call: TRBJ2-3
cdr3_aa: CSAKLAGGPADTQYF
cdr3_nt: TGCAGTGCTAAACTAGCGGGAGGGCCGGCAGATACGCAGTATTTT

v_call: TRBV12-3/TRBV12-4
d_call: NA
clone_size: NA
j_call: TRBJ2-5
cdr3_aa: CASSWAGMQETQYF
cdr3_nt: TGTGCCAGCAGTTGGGCTGGGATGCAAGAGACCCAGTACTTC

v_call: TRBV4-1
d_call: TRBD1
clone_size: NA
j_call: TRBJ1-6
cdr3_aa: CASSSPTGASPLHF
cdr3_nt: TGCGCCAGCAGCTCTCCGACAGGGGCCTCACCCCTCCACTTT

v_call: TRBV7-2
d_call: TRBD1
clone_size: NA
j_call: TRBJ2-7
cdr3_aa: CASSRDRGSPYEQYF
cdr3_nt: TGTGCCAGCAGCAGAGACAGGGGGAGTCCCTACGAGCAGTACTTC

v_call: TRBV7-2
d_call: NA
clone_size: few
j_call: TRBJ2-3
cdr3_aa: CASSPGTDFRDTQYF
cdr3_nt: TGTGCCAGCAGCCCCGGGACCGATTTTAGAGATACGCAGTATTTT